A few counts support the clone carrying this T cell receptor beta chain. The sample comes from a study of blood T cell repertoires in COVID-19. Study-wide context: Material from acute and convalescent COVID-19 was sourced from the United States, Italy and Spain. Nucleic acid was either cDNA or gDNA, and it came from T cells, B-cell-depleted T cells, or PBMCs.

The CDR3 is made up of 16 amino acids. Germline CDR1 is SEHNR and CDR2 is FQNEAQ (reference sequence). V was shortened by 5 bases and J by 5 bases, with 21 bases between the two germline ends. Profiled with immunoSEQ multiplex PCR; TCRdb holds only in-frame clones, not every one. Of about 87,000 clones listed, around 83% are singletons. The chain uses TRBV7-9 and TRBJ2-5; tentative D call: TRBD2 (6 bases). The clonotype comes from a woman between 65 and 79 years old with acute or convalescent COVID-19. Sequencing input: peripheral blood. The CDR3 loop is CASSPDLISGGETQYF. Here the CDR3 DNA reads TGTGCCAGCAGCCCCGATTTAATTAGCGGAGGGGAGACCCAGTACTTC.